A selection of T cell receptor beta chains follows, all from one sample in a study of T cell responses to AZD1222 COVID-19 vaccine. The table came from immunoSEQ multiplex PCR; TCRdb's copy has only in-frame clones and leaves some out. The sample includes about 93,000 clones, around 92% seen only once; the top ten take about 3%. Sequencing used peripheral blood, obtained on day 0 of MenACWY control vaccination. These receptors originate from an adult in good health. CDR3s include the opening cysteine and the closing phenylalanine or tryptophan. Fields, in order: J gene, clone size, V gene, D gene, CDR3 protein, CDR3 DNA. A D gene is named only where the DNA matches it firmly. The size field is filled for only some rows; it gives once, few, many or a size class.

TRBJ2-3 NA TRBV4-1 TRBD2 CASSQGGSGGSLDTQYF TGCGCCAGCAGCCAAGGGGGTAGCGGGGGGAGTTTAGATACGCAGTATTTT
TRBJ2-1 NA TRBV12-3/TRBV12-4 TRBD2 CASSFGLAGLQFF TGTGCCAGCAGTTTCGGACTAGCGGGGCTTCAGTTCTTC
TRBJ2-7 NA TRBV27 NA CASSFRSSYEQYF TGTGCCAGCAGTTTCCGGAGCTCCTACGAGCAGTACTTC
TRBJ2-3 NA TRBV5-6 NA CASSLYTVRAADTQYF TGTGCCAGCAGCCTTTACACCGTTCGGGCCGCAGATACGCAGTATTTT
TRBJ2-7 once TRBV12-3/TRBV12-4 NA CASSLWDNYEQYF TGTGCCAGCAGTTTATGGGACAACTACGAGCAGTACTTC
TRBJ1-1 NA TRBV11-2 NA CASSSTARGSKAFF TGTGCCAGCAGCTCTACCGCTAGGGGGTCGAAAGCTTTCTTT
TRBJ1-1 NA TRBV6-6 TRBD1 CASSPAQGAADTEAFF TGTGCCAGCAGTCCCGCGCAGGGGGCGGCCGACACTGAAGCTTTCTTT
TRBJ1-4 NA TRBV19 NA CASSISVAAWTATNEKLFF TGTGCCAGTAGTATCTCCGTGGCGGCGTGGACTGCAACTAATGAAAAACTGTTTTTT
TRBJ1-1 NA TRBV11-3 NA CASSLSMNTEAFF TGTGCCAGCAGCCTCTCAATGAACACTGAAGCTTTCTTT
TRBJ1-4 NA TRBV2 NA CAGKTGQTNEKLFF TGTGCCGGAAAAACAGGGCAAACTAATGAAAAACTGTTTTTT
TRBJ1-4 once TRBV28 TRBD1 CASSSQGATNEKLFF TGTGCCAGCAGCTCCCAGGGGGCAACTAATGAAAAACTGTTTTTT
TRBJ2-1 NA TRBV5-1 NA CASSFGQGTYNEQFF TGCGCCAGCAGCTTCGGCCAGGGCACCTACAATGAGCAGTTCTTC
TRBJ2-3 NA TRBV19 NA CASSIRLFTDTQYF TGTGCCAGTAGTATCAGGTTGTTCACAGATACGCAGTATTTT
TRBJ2-3 NA TRBV11-2 NA CASSLGVFSSTDTQYF TGTGCCAGCAGCCTCGGAGTATTTTCTAGCACAGATACGCAGTATTTT
TRBJ2-7 NA TRBV3-1/TRBV3-2 NA CASSARDRPPYEQYF TGTGCCAGCAGCGCTCGGGACCGTCCTCCCTACGAGCAGTACTTC
TRBJ1-2 NA TRBV5-4 NA CASSSERVIYGYTF TGTGCCAGCAGCTCGGAGAGGGTAATCTATGGCTACACCTTC
TRBJ2-4 NA TRBV7-8 NA CASSVTGLKNIQYF TGTGCCAGCAGCGTAACAGGGCTCAAAAACATTCAGTACTTC
TRBJ2-2 NA TRBV3-1/TRBV3-2 NA CASSQDRVTGELFF TGTGCCAGCAGCCAAGATCGGGTCACCGGGGAGCTGTTTTTT
TRBJ2-3 NA TRBV20-1 NA CSASDPITDTQYF TGCAGTGCTAGTGACCCTATCACAGATACGCAGTATTTT
TRBJ2-2 NA TRBV7-9 NA CASSLGGVNTGELFF TGTGCCAGCAGCTTAGGAGGGGTCAACACCGGGGAGCTGTTTTTT
TRBJ1-1 once TRBV7-6 TRBD1 CASSLGTGGSTEAFF TGTGCCAGCAGCTTAGGGACAGGGGGTAGCACTGAAGCTTTCTTT
TRBJ2-7 NA TRBV6-2/TRBV6-3 NA CASSRFPEGGYEQYF TGTGCCAGCAGTCGTTTTCCGGAGGGGGGATACGAGCAGTACTTC
TRBJ2-2 NA TRBV15 TRBD1 CATSRRTGNTGELFF TGTGCCACCAGCAGAAGGACAGGGAACACCGGGGAGCTGTTTTTT
TRBJ2-3 NA TRBV11-2 NA CASRLAGLITDTQYF TGTGCCAGCAGACTCGCGGGACTGATCACAGATACGCAGTATTTT
TRBJ1-5 NA TRBV9 TRBD1 CASSPGTDSNQPQHF TGTGCCAGCAGCCCCGGGACAGATAGCAATCAGCCCCAGCATTTT
TRBJ2-2 NA TRBV27 NA CASSSYLGGRTGELFF TGTGCCAGCAGTTCCTACCTGGGTGGAAGGACCGGGGAGCTGTTTTTT
TRBJ2-1 NA TRBV27 NA CASSLFAGPDEQFF TGTGCCAGCAGTTTATTTGCAGGGCCAGATGAGCAGTTCTTC
TRBJ1-1 NA TRBV29-1 NA CSVDGGLLSTEAFF TGCAGCGTTGATGGAGGGTTATTGAGCACTGAAGCTTTCTTT
TRBJ1-1 NA TRBV9 TRBD1 CASSVQSQGMNTEAFF TGTGCCAGCAGCGTACAGTCACAGGGGATGAACACTGAAGCTTTCTTT
TRBJ1-4 NA TRBV13 NA CASRRNRAQGEKLFF TGTGCCAGCAGAAGAAACAGGGCTCAAGGCGAAAAACTGTTTTTT
TRBJ1-1 few TRBV21-1 NA CASSRCKKNTEAFF TGTGCCAGCAGCAGGTGCAAGAAGAACACTGAAGCTTTCTTT
TRBJ2-1 NA TRBV5-1 TRBD2 CASSPIGRGGPNEQFF TGCGCCAGCAGCCCCATTGGTCGGGGGGGCCCTAATGAGCAGTTCTTC